These 30 T cell receptor beta chains share one sample of origin, sequenced in a study of T cell changes during pregnancy in multiple sclerosis. Libraries were prepared by immunoSEQ multiplex PCR; TCRdb keeps only in-frame clonotypes and omits some of them. This sample has some 47,000 clones, with about 88% found just once. The sample consisted of CD8+ T cells from peripheral blood mononuclear cells, taken after pregnancy. Receptors originate from a female donor in good health, enrolled as a control in a pregnancy study.

This chain joins TRBV10-3 and TRBJ1-6, with no clear D. Per the germline V gene, CDR1 is ENHRY and CDR2 is SYGVKD. V was pared by 1 base and J by 12 bases, with 4 bases between. The CDR3 loop spans 11 amino acids. The CDR3 DNA reads TGTGCCATCAGTGAGTACGGACCCCTCCACTTT. Amino acids: CAISEYGPLHF.

The chain employs TRBV6-1 and TRBJ2-7; D is unclear. V lost 8 bases to trimming and J lost 0 bases, with 14 bases between them. The CDR3 covers 14 residues. Germline V CDR1 and CDR2: MNHNS, SASEGT. The CDR3 loop is CASQVPRYSYEQYF. In DNA, the CDR3 is TGTGCCAGCCAAGTACCCAGGTACTCCTACGAGCAGTACTTC.

This chain uses TRBV5-4 with TRBJ1-6, with D tentatively TRBD1 (5 bases). CDR3 length: 15 residues. Germline-derived CDR1 and CDR2 are SGHNT and YYREEE (reference sequence). V was shortened by 0 bases and J by 5 bases, with 9 bases between the two germline ends. Here the CDR3 reads CASSLGGANNSPLHF. For the CDR3, the DNA is TGTGCCAGCAGCTTGGGGGGCGCTAATAATTCACCCCTCCACTTT.

Note on this clone: No conserved phenylalanine or tryptophan ends this CDR3, so it is likely a read error. The gene calls are TRBV15 and TRBJ1-2, with D possibly TRBD1 on 6 matching bases. The V end was cut by 5 bases, the J end by 3 bases, with 13 bases between. The germline CDR1 and CDR2 sequences are LNHNV and YYDKDF (reference sequence). The CDR3 is made up of 14 amino acids. Here the CDR3 reads CATSLGGGDYGYTS. DNA of the CDR3: TGTGCCACCAGCCTAGGGGGAGGGGACTATGGCTACACCTCC.

The chain has TRBV13 and TRBJ1-4, with 8 bases lining up with TRBD1. Germline V CDR1 and CDR2: PRHDT, FYEKMQ (reference sequence). After removal of 4 bases from V and 6 bases from J, the junction contained 7 bases not matched to a gene. This CDR3 has 15 residues. CDR3 loop: CASSSTGAGDEKLFF. The CDR3 coding sequence is TGTGCCAGCAGCTCGACAGGGGCGGGGGATGAAAAACTGTTTTTT.

This chain joins TRBV28 and TRBJ1-2; TRBD1 matches 9 bases. Germline V gene lookup returns CDR1 MDHEN and CDR2 SYDVKM. This CDR3 has 14 amino acids. V shed 6 bases and J 6 bases; nucleotides not matched to a gene: 8. CDR3 in DNA: TGTGCCAGCAGCCTGACCGGGACAGGGAATGGCTACACCTTC. Its translation: CASSLTGTGNGYTF.

Only one count was recorded for this clone. The chain employs TRBV6-6 and TRBJ1-5; perhaps TRBD1 as D (5 bases). The CDR3 has 14 amino acids. The V and J ends lost 8 bases and 4 bases respectively, with 15 bases between them. Germline V gene sequence: CDR1 MNHNY, CDR2 SVGAGI (reference sequence). The chain's CDR3 is CASSQGSLNQPQHF. The CDR3 bases are TGTGCCAGCTCCCAGGGTTCCCTTAATCAGCCCCAGCATTTT.

This clone was seen a few times. The chain employs TRBV5-4 and TRBJ1-1; weak D call: TRBD1 (6 bases). Germline lookup yields CDR1 SGHNT and CDR2 YYREEE (reference sequence). V lost 0 bases and J 0 bases, leaving 9 bases between the germline ends. The CDR3 is 15 amino acids. CDR3 region: CASSLGHRVNTEAFF. The CDR3 DNA sequence: TGTGCCAGCAGCTTGGGACACAGGGTGAACACTGAAGCTTTCTTT. The variable domain in full, with the rest retrieved from reference TRBV5-4 and TRBJ1-1, is ETGVTQSPTHLIKTRGQQVTLRCSSQSGHNTVSWYQQALGQGPQFIFQYYREEENGRGNFPPRFSGLQFPNYSSELNVNALELDDSALYLCASSLGHRVNTEAFFGQGTRLTVV.

This chain uses TRBV9 with TRBJ2-5; D is uncertain. In germline, CDR1 is SGDLS, CDR2 YYNGEE. This CDR3 region has 15 residues. V gave up 4 bases and J gave up 1 base, with 14 bases separating them. Written as DNA, the CDR3 is TGTGCCAGCAGCTCCACGGCTGGGCTCCAAGAGACCCAGTACTTC. It translates to CASSSTAGLQETQYF.

The chain links TRBV7-9 to TRBJ1-4; TRBD1 might be the D (5 bases). The CDR3 is 16 residues long. The V gene lost 1 base and the J gene lost 2 bases, with 11 bases spanning the gap. In germline, CDR1 is SEHNR, CDR2 FQNEAQ (reference sequence). The CDR3 here is CASSLGRGETNEKLFF. Written as DNA, the CDR3 is TGTGCCAGCAGCTTAGGACGGGGGGAGACTAATGAAAAACTGTTTTTT.

V gene TRBV5-6 combines with J gene TRBJ2-5, with TRBD1 matching over 11 bases. The V segment lost 4 bases and the J segment 3 bases; nucleotides outside the gene matches: 8. The CDR3 is 16 amino acids. Germline assignment: CDR1 SGHDT and CDR2 YYEEEE. CDR3 DNA sequence: TGTGCCAGCAGCGGCCGGGACAGGGGGTGGGAAGAGACCCAGTACTTC. This sequence encodes CASSGRDRGWEETQYF.

The V gene is TRBV7-9, the J gene TRBJ2-3; 16 bases map to TRBD2. This CDR3 comprises 18 residues. Germline lookup yields CDR1 SEHNR and CDR2 FQNEAQ (reference sequence). After removal of 5 bases from V and 0 bases from J, the junction contained 5 bases not matched to a gene. CDR3 DNA: TGTGCCAGCAGCCTGGGACTAGCGGGGGGGGATAGCACAGATACGCAGTATTTT. Protein: CASSLGLAGGDSTDTQYF. The full variable domain, its missing parts supplied by reference TRBV7-9 and TRBJ2-3, is DTGVSQNPRHKITKRGQNVTFRCDPISEHNRLYWYRQTLGQGPEFLTYFQNEAQLEKSRLLSDRFSAERPKGSFSTLEIQRTEQGDSAMYLCASSLGLAGGDSTDTQYFGPGTRLTVL.

The chain is built from TRBV7-2 and TRBJ2-7; TRBD2 matches 7 bases. The trim removed 5 bases at V and 2 bases at J, leaving 9 bases unmatched. This CDR3 has 15 amino acids. In germline, CDR1 is SGHTA, CDR2 FQGNSA. CDR3 nucleotide sequence: TGTGCCAGCAGCCGGGCCGGGACTACCCCCTACGAGCAGTACTTC. Amino acids: CASSRAGTTPYEQYF.

The chain joins TRBV28 to TRBJ2-5; D is possibly TRBD1 (7 bases). With 6 bases removed from V and 5 bases from J, the gap between germline ends came to 22 bases. Germline values: CDR1 MDHEN, CDR2 SYDVKM. The CDR3 loop spans 16 amino acids. CDR3 nucleotide sequence: TGTGCCAGCAGGGGATCAGTGACCAGGGGGGAGGAGACCCAGTACTTC. Translating gives CASRGSVTRGEETQYF.

The rearrangement joins TRBV7-9 to TRBJ1-2; 9 bases line up with TRBD1. Trimming at V came to 0 bases and at J to 6 bases, leaving 8 bases not matched to a gene. This CDR3 has 16 amino acids. Germline loops: CDR1 SEHNR, CDR2 FQNEAQ (reference sequence). Written as DNA, the CDR3 is TGTGCCAGCAGCTTAGCTCCCACCGGGACAGGGAATGGCTACACCTTC. This sequence encodes CASSLAPTGTGNGYTF.

The chain combines TRBV7-9 with TRBJ2-2, with D maybe TRBD2 (6 bases). This CDR3 has 15 residues. Germline V gene sequence: CDR1 SEHNR, CDR2 FQNEAQ (reference sequence). Trimming removed 0 bases from V and 1 base from J, with 6 bases in between. In DNA, the CDR3 is TGTGCCAGCAGCTTAGCGCGGGGGAACACCGGGGAGCTGTTTTTT. Protein product: CASSLARGNTGELFF. The complete variable domain, with remaining parts taken from reference TRBV7-9 and TRBJ2-2, reads DTGVSQNPRHKITKRGQNVTFRCDPISEHNRLYWYRQTLGQGPEFLTYFQNEAQLEKSRLLSDRFSAERPKGSFSTLEIQRTEQGDSAMYLCASSLARGNTGELFFGEGSRLTVL.

The genes are TRBV7-8 and TRBJ2-1; perhaps TRBD2 as D (5 bases). The germline V gene encodes CDR1 SGHVS and CDR2 FQNEAQ. This CDR3 comprises 13 residues. V was pared by 0 bases and J by 6 bases, with 6 bases between. Here the CDR3 reads CASSLARVNEQFF. Written as DNA, the CDR3 is TGTGCCAGCAGCTTAGCGAGGGTCAATGAGCAGTTCTTC.

V gene TRBV4-3 combines with J gene TRBJ2-5; D is unresolved. The CDR3 sequence is 14 residues long. The V end lost 0 bases, the J end lost 5 bases, and 10 bases lay between the germline ends. Looked up from germline, CDR1 is LGHNA and CDR2 is YSLEER. The CDR3 sequence: CASSQDSPMETQYF. CDR3 in DNA: TGCGCCAGCAGCCAAGATTCCCCCATGGAGACCCAGTACTTC.

The chain is built from TRBV4-1 and TRBJ2-7; 12 bases are a match to TRBD1. V lost 4 bases, J lost 7 bases, and 5 bases stayed unmatched. The germline gives CDR1 MGHRA, CDR2 YSYEKL. The CDR3 is 14 amino acids. The CDR3 nucleotides read TGCGCCAGCAGCCCGGGACAGGGGGCGCTTGAGCAGTACTTC. Translating gives CASSPGQGALEQYF.

The gene calls are TRBV7-3 and TRBJ2-1, with 9 bases fitting TRBD2. The ends lost 5 bases at V and 6 bases at J; junction bases unmatched: 11. Germline values: CDR1 SGHTA, CDR2 FQGTGA. The length of the CDR3 is 16 residues. The chain's CDR3 is CASSSPGELAGNEQFF. CDR3 DNA: TGTGCCAGCAGCAGCCCCGGAGAACTAGCGGGCAATGAGCAGTTCTTC.

This chain links TRBV29-1 with TRBJ2-7; 12 bases are shared with TRBD1. Per the germline V gene, CDR1 is SQVTM and CDR2 is ANQGSEA. V shed 7 bases and J 4 bases; nucleotides not matched to a gene: 5. The CDR3 totals 13 residues. CDR3 coding DNA: TGCAGCGCCGGGGACAGGGGGCTTTACGAGCAGTACTTC. Amino acid sequence: CSAGDRGLYEQYF.

The chain uses TRBV19 and TRBJ1-5, with 9 bases identical to TRBD1. From germline, CDR1 is LNHDA and CDR2 SQIVND (reference sequence). There are 16 residues in the CDR3. J lost 6 bases, V lost 5 bases, and 11 bases had no gene match. CDR3 coding DNA: TGTGCCAGTAGTCCGAGGACAGGGGAAGGGAGTCAGCCCCAGCATTTT. Amino acid sequence: CASSPRTGEGSQPQHF.

This clone was recorded once. The chain joins TRBV4-3 to TRBJ2-1, with 10 bases matching TRBD2. This CDR3 is built from 17 residues. Germline V gives CDR1 LGHNA, CDR2 YSLEER. The J segment lost 3 bases and the V segment lost 1 base, leaving 6 bases of the junction unmatched. The chain's CDR3 is CASSQASSGGVYNEQFF. The CDR3 coding sequence is TGCGCCAGCAGCCAAGCCTCTAGCGGGGGTGTCTACAATGAGCAGTTCTTC.

V usage is TRBV27 and J usage is TRBJ1-2; D remains ambiguous. The CDR3 is made up of 11 amino acids. Germline V gives CDR1 MNHEY, CDR2 SMNVEV (reference sequence). The V end was cut by 7 bases, the J end by 7 bases, with 10 bases between. The CDR3 protein is CASKGAGGYTF. CDR3 DNA: TGTGCCAGCAAGGGAGCAGGTGGCTACACCTTC.

The gene calls are TRBV6-1 and TRBJ1-2; 10 bases line up with TRBD1. The ends lost 4 bases at V and 5 bases at J; junction bases unmatched: 10. The germline gives CDR1 MNHNS, CDR2 SASEGT. CDR3 length: 16 residues. CDR3 loop: CASSGTGRDRGYGYTF. DNA of the CDR3: TGTGCCAGCAGTGGGACTGGTCGGGACAGGGGTTATGGCTACACCTTC.

This chain uses TRBV5-8 with TRBJ2-3; D remains unclear. In germline, CDR1 is SGHTS, CDR2 YDEGEE. The CDR3 has 11 residues. Trimming removed 4 bases from V and 7 bases from J, with 7 bases in between. The CDR3 sequence is CASSATYTQYF. CDR3 in DNA: TGTGCCAGCAGCGCCACTTATACGCAGTATTTT.

This chain uses TRBV11-2 with TRBJ2-3; 7 bases map to TRBD2. The CDR3 spans 16 residues. Germline CDR1 SGHAT, CDR2 FQNNGV. V lost 8 bases and J lost 0; bases outside the gene matches: 11. The CDR3 spells CASGGEVNPSTDTQYF. CDR3 bases: TGTGCCAGCGGGGGGGAAGTTAATCCTAGCACAGATACGCAGTATTTT.

Points on this clone: The sample holds other DNA sequences that translate to the same CDR3. This chain uses TRBV2 with TRBJ1-1; no reliable D call. V shed 6 bases and J shed 5 bases, with 4 bases lying between them. Germline V gene sequence: CDR1 SNHLY, CDR2 FYNNEI. This CDR3 is 10 amino acids long. For the CDR3, the DNA is TGTGCCAGCAGGGCTACTGAAGCTTTCTTT. It codes for CASRATEAFF.

By its share, this clone is medium-sized. J is TRBJ2-1 and V is TRBV4-2, with 10 bases fitting TRBD1. CDR3 length equals 14 residues. In germline, CDR1 is LGHNA, CDR2 YNFKEQ. Unmatched junction bases numbered 8, after V lost 7 bases and J lost 8 bases. The CDR3 is CASTSTGGRDEQFF. The CDR3 DNA reads TGTGCCAGCACCTCGACAGGGGGCCGGGATGAGCAGTTCTTC.

This clone was seen more than once but under ten times. V is TRBV4-1 and J is TRBJ2-1, with D hard to call. V lost 0 bases, J lost 5 bases, and 8 bases lay in between. CDR1 MGHRA and CDR2 YSYEKL come from the germline V gene. The CDR3 totals 14 residues. CDR3 region: CASSQDSGHNEQFF. CDR3 in DNA: TGCGCCAGCAGCCAAGACTCAGGTCACAATGAGCAGTTCTTC.